Each of the 27 T cell receptor beta chains below was sequenced from the same sample in a study of T cell responses to AZD1222 COVID-19 vaccine. This table comes from immunoSEQ multiplex PCR, and its TCRdb copy is limited to in-frame clones, with some not included. The table shows approximately 100,000 clones, with roughly nine tenths occurring only once. The specimen was peripheral blood, collected on day 0 of AZD1222 vaccination. Receptors were obtained from an adult in good health.

This chain joins TRBV7-6 and TRBJ1-1; D not resolved. The V gene lost 1 base and the J gene lost 3 bases, with 12 bases spanning the gap. Germline V gene sequence: CDR1 SGHVS, CDR2 FNYEAQ. The CDR3 sequence is 15 residues long. CDR3 protein: CASSLGRTVDTEAFF. The CDR3 DNA reads as TGTGCCAGCAGCTTAGGACGGACGGTGGACACTGAAGCTTTCTTT.

The rearrangement uses TRBV19 and TRBJ1-6; TRBD1 aligns across 7 bases. This CDR3 has 15 residues. Germline-derived CDR1 and CDR2 are LNHDA and SQIVND (reference sequence). V gave up 7 bases and J gave up 0 bases; unmatched junction bases: 3. The CDR3: CASTRGSSYNSPLHF. In nucleotides, the CDR3 is TGTGCCAGTACCAGGGGGAGCTCCTATAATTCACCCCTCCACTTT.

V gene TRBV5-1 combines with J gene TRBJ1-4; 8 nucleotides match TRBD1. The germline V gene encodes CDR1 SGHRS and CDR2 YFSETQ. With V trimmed by 4 bases and J by 5 bases, 13 bases remained unmatched. This CDR3 contains 17 residues. Written as DNA, the CDR3 is TGCGCCAGCAGCCCCAACGGCCGTGGACAGGGAAATGAAAAACTGTTTTTT. Its translation is CASSPNGRGQGNEKLFF.

The rearrangement links TRBV11-3 to TRBJ2-1; D remains ambiguous. This CDR3 has 12 amino acids. Germline V gene sequence: CDR1 SGHNT, CDR2 YENEEA. The germline V and J ends were trimmed by 1 base and 9 bases, with 7 bases remaining between them. DNA of the CDR3: TGTGCCAGCAGCTTAGGGTTTTTTGAGCAGTTCTTC. This encodes CASSLGFFEQFF.

CDR3 DNA sequence: TGTGCCAGCGGGTACCACAATGAGCAGTTCTTC. Its translation: CASGYHNEQFF. This chain joins TRBV2 and TRBJ2-1; no firm D call. Deletions cut 8 bases from V and 5 bases from J, with 7 bases between. Germline CDR1 reads SNHLY; CDR2 reads FYNNEI. The CDR3 is made up of 11 amino acids. Variable domain in full (rest from reference TRBV2 and TRBJ2-1): EPEVTQTPSHQVTQMGQEVILRCVPISNHLYFYWYRQILGQKVEFLVSFYNNEISEKSEIFDDQFSVERPDGSNFTLKIRSTKLEDSAMYFCASGYHNEQFFGPGTRLTVL.

The V and J genes are TRBV6-1 and TRBJ2-4; the D gene is possibly TRBD1 (6 bases). The germline V gene encodes CDR1 MNHNS and CDR2 SASEGT. V was clipped by 2 bases and J by 7 bases, with 9 bases between them. The CDR3 consists of 13 residues. The CDR3 is CASSELGANIQYF. CDR3 coding DNA: TGTGCCAGCAGTGAATTGGGGGCTAACATTCAGTACTTC.

The chain joins TRBV9 to TRBJ2-3; D gene ambiguous. Per the germline V gene, CDR1 is SGDLS and CDR2 is YYNGEE. The V end was cut by 0 bases, the J end by 0 bases, with 5 bases between. This CDR3 comprises 14 residues. CDR3 region: CASSVEGSTDTQYF. The CDR3 region has the DNA TGTGCCAGCAGCGTAGAAGGTAGCACAGATACGCAGTATTTT.

This clone appeared a single time. The chain couples TRBV29-1 to TRBJ2-7, with 7 bases that match TRBD1. The CDR3 is made up of 16 amino acids. CDR1 is SQVTM, CDR2 ANQGSEA, per germline. V was pared by 4 bases and J by 0 bases, with 12 bases of the junction left unmatched. The CDR3 loop is CSVGGLRTGSSYEQYF. The DNA of the CDR3 is TGCAGCGTTGGGGGCTTGAGGACAGGCTCCTCCTACGAGCAGTACTTC.

In its sample, this clone was seen once. This chain uses TRBV5-1 with TRBJ1-1, with D hard to call. CDR3 length: 12 residues. The germline CDR1 and CDR2 sequences are SGHRS and YFSETQ. V was shortened by 0 bases and J by 6 bases, with 6 bases between the two germline ends. This CDR3 is CASSLVASEAFF. The CDR3, as DNA: TGCGCCAGCAGCTTGGTAGCCTCTGAAGCTTTCTTT.

This clone was seen only once. CDR3 residues: CASSFRDRRTEAFF. In DNA, the CDR3 is TGTGCCAGCAGCTTCCGGGACAGGAGGACTGAAGCTTTCTTT. The chain employs TRBV5-8 and TRBJ1-1; TRBD1 aligns across 8 bases. Trimming cost V 2 bases and J 5 bases; bases outside gene matches: 5. The CDR3 covers 14 residues. The germline gives CDR1 SGHTS, CDR2 YDEGEE.

The V gene is TRBV4-2, the J gene TRBJ1-4, with D possibly being TRBD1 (6 bases). The CDR3 length is 15 residues. Germline loops: CDR1 LGHNA, CDR2 YNFKEQ. V lost 2 bases and J 7 bases, leaving 14 bases between the germline ends. As DNA, the CDR3 is TGTGCCAGCAGCCAATTATACAGGGCTGTTGAAAAACTGTTTTTT. It specifies CASSQLYRAVEKLFF.

V and J are TRBV18 and TRBJ1-1; no reliable D call. The CDR3 has 14 residues. Deletions cut 2 bases from V and 0 bases from J, with 7 bases between. The germline CDR1 and CDR2 sequences are KGHSH and LQKENI. CDR3: CASSPTDLNTEAFF. In DNA form, the CDR3 reads TGTGCCAGCTCACCAACAGATCTGAACACTGAAGCTTTCTTT.

The chain employs TRBV28 and TRBJ1-2; no reliable D call. Germline CDR1 and CDR2: MDHEN and SYDVKM. The CDR3 is made up of 14 amino acids. V lost 9 bases and J 5 bases, leaving 19 bases between the germline ends. In DNA, the CDR3 is TGTGCCAGTACGGCCCTTAGGAGATGGTATGGCTACACCTTC. Translating it yields CASTALRRWYGYTF.

This sequence joins TRBV7-9 and TRBJ2-5; the D is unclear. The CDR3 has 14 amino acids. The V and J ends lost 0 bases and 5 bases respectively, with 10 bases between them. In germline, CDR1 is SEHNR, CDR2 FQNEAQ (reference sequence). CDR3 in amino acids: CASSLASRAETQYF. Written as DNA, the CDR3 is TGTGCCAGCAGCTTAGCTTCCCGTGCGGAGACCCAGTACTTC.

The chain joins TRBV9 to TRBJ2-1; 9 bases match TRBD2. J lost 9 bases, V lost 2 bases, and 9 bases had no gene match. From germline, CDR1 is SGDLS and CDR2 YYNGEE. CDR3 length equals 15 residues. The CDR3 nucleotides read TGTGCCAGCAGCGTGGCGGGGGGGCCGGTACCTGAGCAGTTCTTC. It is translated as CASSVAGGPVPEQFF.

CDR3 coding DNA: TGTGCCAGCAGCGCAGACAATCGGGAACAAAGGGAAAAACTGTTTTTT. It translates to CASSADNREQREKLFF. The chain joins TRBV11-2 to TRBJ1-4; no firm D call. Germline CDR1 reads SGHAT; CDR2 reads FQNNGV. Trimming removed 5 bases from V and 8 bases from J, with 21 bases in between. The CDR3 has 16 residues.

This clone was counted a single time. The V and J genes are TRBV7-9 and TRBJ1-2; D call uncertain. V lost 2 bases, J lost 3 bases, and 10 bases lay in between. Germline lookup yields CDR1 SEHNR and CDR2 FQNEAQ (reference sequence). The length of the CDR3 is 14 residues. CDR3 sequence reads: CASSLRPSDYGYTF. The CDR3 region has the DNA TGTGCCAGCAGCTTACGCCCTTCTGACTATGGCTACACCTTC.

The chain combines TRBV24-1 with TRBJ2-1; 8 bases line up with TRBD2. The trim removed 1 base at V and 8 bases at J, leaving 12 bases unmatched. The CDR3 length is 17 residues. CDR1 is KGHDR, CDR2 SFDVKD, per germline. The CDR3 sequence is CATSDLKRGGIEDEQFF. CDR3 nucleotides: TGTGCCACCAGTGATTTAAAACGGGGGGGTATAGAGGATGAGCAGTTCTTC.

This chain connects TRBV11-3 to TRBJ2-1; TRBD2 aligns across 9 bases. Germline CDR1 SGHNT, CDR2 YENEEA. The CDR3 is 17 residues long. J lost 6 bases, V lost 6 bases, and 15 bases had no gene match. CDR3 DNA: TGTGCCAGCAGTCAAACACTTCCGGGACTAGCAGGCAATGAGCAGTTCTTC. It encodes CASSQTLPGLAGNEQFF.

This chain links TRBV28 with TRBJ1-3; D is uncertain. Trimming took 3 bases from V and 2 from J, leaving 5 bases between them. There are 13 residues in the CDR3. CDR1 MDHEN and CDR2 SYDVKM come from the germline V gene. The CDR3 region has the DNA TGTGCCAGCAGTTTGACCCCTGGAAACACCATATATTTT. Residues: CASSLTPGNTIYF.

The chain combines TRBV18 with TRBJ1-1, with TRBD1 matching over 7 bases. Trimming removed 2 bases from V and 0 bases from J; junction bases left unmatched: 3. The CDR3 runs to 15 residues. Germline loops: CDR1 KGHSH, CDR2 LQKENI. The CDR3 is CASSPKQGLNTEAFF. Here the CDR3 DNA reads TGTGCCAGCTCACCAAAACAGGGGCTGAACACTGAAGCTTTCTTT.

V usage is TRBV24-1 and J usage is TRBJ1-3; D is possibly TRBD1 (5 bases). This CDR3 has 18 amino acids. Trimming removed 11 bases from V and 0 bases from J, with 25 bases in between. Looked up from germline, CDR1 is KGHDR and CDR2 is SFDVKD. In DNA, the CDR3 is TGTGCCATTAAGAGACCCATTTCTCCAGGGAGCTCTGGAAACACCATATATTTT. This encodes CAIKRPISPGSSGNTIYF.

The J gene is TRBJ1-2, the V gene TRBV29-1, with 9 positions matching TRBD1. This CDR3 has 14 residues. V lost 8 bases and J lost 8; bases outside the gene matches: 15. Germline CDR1 reads SQVTM; CDR2 reads ANQGSEA. The CDR3 DNA is TGCAGCACGACAGAGACCGGGACAGGGTGGGGCTACACCTTC. It specifies CSTTETGTGWGYTF.

This clone was detected only a few times. CDR3 coding DNA: TGTGCCAGCAGCTCGGACAGGGGGGCCTCCTACGAGCAGTACTTC. This codes for CASSSDRGASYEQYF. The V call is TRBV7-9, the J call TRBJ2-7; 10 nucleotides match TRBD1. This CDR3 is 15 amino acids long. Per the germline V gene, CDR1 is SEHNR and CDR2 is FQNEAQ (reference sequence). V dropped 4 bases and J dropped 0; count of bases not matched to a gene: 3.

This chain joins TRBV18 and TRBJ1-5; D unclear. Germline V gives CDR1 KGHSH, CDR2 LQKENI. The CDR3 spans 15 residues. The V gene lost 8 bases and the J gene lost 3 bases, with 17 bases spanning the gap. As DNA, the CDR3 is TGTGCCAGCCAGCTCACCTCGGATTTCAATCAGCCCCAGCATTTT. This sequence encodes CASQLTSDFNQPQHF.

For this clone: Other DNA sequences in the sample encode the same CDR3. The chain combines TRBV5-4 with TRBJ1-3; 9 bases align to TRBD1. This CDR3 is 14 amino acids long. The V and J ends lost 4 bases and 4 bases, in that order; junction bases with no gene match: 3. CDR1 and CDR2 (germline): SGHNT, YYREEE (reference sequence). The CDR3, as DNA: TGTGCCAGCAGCCAACAGGGGGCGGGAAACACCATATATTTT. Encoded protein: CASSQQGAGNTIYF. Variable domain in full (rest from reference TRBV5-4 and TRBJ1-3): ETGVTQSPTHLIKTRGQQVTLRCSSQSGHNTVSWYQQALGQGPQFIFQYYREEENGRGNFPPRFSGLQFPNYSSELNVNALELDDSALYLCASSQQGAGNTIYFGEGSWLTVV.

The rearrangement uses TRBV9 and TRBJ1-1; D not certain. Germline CDR1 SGDLS, CDR2 YYNGEE. Trimming removed 3 bases at V and 1 base at J, with 13 bases between. This CDR3 region has 15 residues. The CDR3 coding sequence is TGTGCCAGCAGCGCTGGAGGGTCCACGAACACTGAAGCTTTCTTT. This translates into CASSAGGSTNTEAFF.